This passage covers 10 T cell receptor beta chains from one sample sequenced in a study of beta chain features in type 1 diabetes. The study, taken as a whole, reports: All four CD4+ subsets of Type 1 diabetes patients contained TCRB CDR3s that were moderately but significantly shorter.

Sequencing targeted expressed TCRB transcripts, as all isolated RNA had been reverse transcribed. Libraries were prepared by immunoSEQ multiplex PCR; TCRdb keeps only in-frame clonotypes and omits some of them. In the table there are around 97,000 clones, roughly 28% of which are singletons. The antigens of these receptors remain unknown. The specimen was central memory CD4+ T cells from blood. Receptors were obtained from a woman under 30 with type 1 diabetes.

In this sample, this clone turned up a few times. CDR3 loop: CASSPLVADTQYF. The CDR3 DNA is TGCGCCAGCAGCCCCCTAGTGGCAGATACGCAGTATTTT. The genes are TRBV5-1 and TRBJ2-3, with D uncertain. Germline loops: CDR1 SGHRS, CDR2 YFSETQ. Trimming removed 4 bases from V and 4 bases from J, with 10 bases in between. This CDR3 spans 13 amino acids.

This clone occurred a few times. The chain recombines TRBV5-1 with TRBJ1-1, with a possible D match to TRBD1 (6 bases). Trimming cost V 0 bases and J 4 bases, with 7 bases left between them. The CDR3 is 13 amino acids. The germline V gene has CDR1 SGHRS and CDR2 YFSETQ. In DNA form, the CDR3 reads TGCGCCAGCAGCTTGGAAGGGGGCACTGAAGCTTTCTTT. It encodes CASSLEGGTEAFF.

This clone came up a few times. V usage is TRBV29-1 and J usage is TRBJ2-5, with TRBD1 matching over 7 bases. The CDR3 has 12 amino acids. V shed 6 bases and J 4 bases; nucleotides not matched to a gene: 5. Germline lookup yields CDR1 SQVTM and CDR2 ANQGSEA. CDR3 amino acids: CSVIRQGETQYF. The CDR3 region has the DNA TGCAGCGTAATCCGACAGGGAGAGACCCAGTACTTC.

In this sample, this clone turned up a few times. The CDR3, as DNA: TGTGCCAGCAAAGAGCTTTTAGACACTGAAGCTTTCTTT. Residues: CASKELLDTEAFF. V and J are TRBV11-2 and TRBJ1-1, with D uncertain. This CDR3 comprises 13 residues. The germline V gene has CDR1 SGHAT and CDR2 FQNNGV. Trimming removed 7 bases at V and 3 bases at J, with 12 bases between.

V and J are TRBV11-3 and TRBJ2-3, with 9 bases lining up with TRBD2. Losses at the gene ends were 1 base for V and 6 bases for J; bases not matched to a gene: 8. Per germline, CDR1 SGHNT and CDR2 YENEEA. The CDR3 is made up of 16 amino acids. The CDR3 region has the DNA TGTGCCAGCAGCTTAGGGAATCTAGCGGGACCCGATACGCAGTATTTT. Translating it yields CASSLGNLAGPDTQYF.

The chain joins TRBV27 to TRBJ2-7; 7 bases match TRBD1. The length of the CDR3 is 15 residues. Losses at the gene ends were 5 bases for V and 3 bases for J; bases not matched to a gene: 10. CDR1 MNHEY and CDR2 SMNVEV come from the germline V gene (reference sequence). This CDR3 is CASSPRRTGSYEQYF. The CDR3 DNA reads as TGTGCCAGCAGTCCCCGCCGGACAGGTAGCTACGAGCAGTACTTC.

This chain connects TRBV19 to TRBJ2-1; 14 bases agree with TRBD2. CDR3 length: 17 amino acids. Germline loops: CDR1 LNHDA, CDR2 SQIVND (reference sequence). The V gene end was trimmed by 8 bases and the J gene end by 10 bases; junction bases not matched to a gene: 16. The CDR3 spells CASSGTPGLAGGGEQFF. The CDR3 nucleotides read TGTGCCAGTTCCGGGACACCAGGACTAGCGGGAGGAGGGGAGCAGTTCTTC.

On this clone itself: This CDR3 is also generated by other DNA sequences in the sample. The chain carries TRBV2 and TRBJ2-5; D unresolved. CDR1 SNHLY and CDR2 FYNNEI come from the germline V gene. Trimming removed 0 bases from V and 6 bases from J, with 11 bases in between. The CDR3 loop spans 14 amino acids. This chain's CDR3 is CASSEAMESKTQYF. For the CDR3, the DNA is TGTGCCAGCAGTGAAGCGATGGAGTCGAAGACCCAGTACTTC.

V and J are TRBV6-1 and TRBJ2-7; 8 bases align to TRBD2. CDR3 size: 13 residues. J gave up 3 bases and V 4 bases, and 2 bases lay outside the gene matches. The germline V gene has CDR1 MNHNS and CDR2 SASEGT. This chain's CDR3 is CASSGTSLYEQYF. CDR3 bases: TGTGCCAGCAGTGGGACTAGCCTCTACGAGCAGTACTTC.

The chain links TRBV18 to TRBJ1-4; 9 bases align to TRBD1. Germline CDR1 KGHSH, CDR2 LQKENI. The CDR3 loop spans 15 amino acids. V was pared by 3 bases and J by 4 bases, with 3 bases of the junction left unmatched. The CDR3: CASSPGQGRNEKLFF. For the CDR3, the DNA is TGTGCCAGCTCACCGGGACAGGGACGTAATGAAAAACTGTTTTTT. Using reference TRBV18 and TRBJ1-4 for the parts outside the CDR3, the full variable domain is NAGVMQNPRHLVRRRGQEARLRCSPMKGHSHVYWYRQLPEEGLKFMVYLQKENIIDESGMPKERFSAEFPKEGPSILRIQQVVRGDSAAYFCASSPGQGRNEKLFFGSGTQLSVL.